This T cell receptor beta chain appears in the sequencing data of a study of OX40 agonist ivuxolimab in advanced cancers. Study in general: Patients undergoing dose escalation presented with hepatocellular carcinoma, melanoma, renal cell or head and neck cancer.

Concerning this clone: Its antigen is unknown.

Points from the study as a whole: CD8+ T cells averaged more expanded clones than CD4+.

This table comes from immunoSEQ multiplex PCR, and its TCRdb copy is limited to in-frame clones, with some not included. The table has 50,000 to 55,000 clones, roughly nine tenths seen once. CDR1 and CDR2 from the germline V gene are ENHRY and SYGVKD. The V end lost 2 bases, the J end lost 2 bases, and 7 bases lay between the germline ends. The CDR3 extends over 14 amino acids. The sequenced sample was CD4+ or CD8+ T cells sorted from blood, obtained in a trial of the OX40 agonist ivuxolimab. This clonotype was obtained from an adult with an advanced solid tumor such as melanoma, head and neck, liver or kidney cancer. The chain combines TRBV10-3 with TRBJ1-3, with a tentative D call TRBD1 (6 bases). For the CDR3, the DNA is TGTGCCATCAGTGAGGGACAGCCTGGAAACACCATATATTTT. The encoded protein is CAISEGQPGNTIYF.